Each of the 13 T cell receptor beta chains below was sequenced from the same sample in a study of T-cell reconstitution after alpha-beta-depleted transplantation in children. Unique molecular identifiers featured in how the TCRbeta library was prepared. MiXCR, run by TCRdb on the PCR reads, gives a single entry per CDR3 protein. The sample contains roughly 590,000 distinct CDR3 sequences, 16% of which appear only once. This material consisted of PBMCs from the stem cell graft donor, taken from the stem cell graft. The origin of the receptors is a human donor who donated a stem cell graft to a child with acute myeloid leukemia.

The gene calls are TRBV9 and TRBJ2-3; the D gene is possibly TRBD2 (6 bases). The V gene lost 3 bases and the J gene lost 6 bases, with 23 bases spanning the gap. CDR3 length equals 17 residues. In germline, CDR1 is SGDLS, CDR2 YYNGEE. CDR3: CASSGGAGLVHQDTQYF. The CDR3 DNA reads TGTGCCAGCAGCGGGGGCGCGGGGCTAGTACATCAGGATACGCAGTATTTT.

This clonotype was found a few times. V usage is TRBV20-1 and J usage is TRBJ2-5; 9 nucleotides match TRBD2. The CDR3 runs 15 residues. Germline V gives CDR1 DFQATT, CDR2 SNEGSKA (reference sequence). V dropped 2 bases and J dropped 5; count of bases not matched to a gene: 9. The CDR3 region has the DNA TGCAGTGCTAGAAGGACTAGCGATCAGAGGGAGACCCAGTACTTC. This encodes CSARRTSDQRETQYF.

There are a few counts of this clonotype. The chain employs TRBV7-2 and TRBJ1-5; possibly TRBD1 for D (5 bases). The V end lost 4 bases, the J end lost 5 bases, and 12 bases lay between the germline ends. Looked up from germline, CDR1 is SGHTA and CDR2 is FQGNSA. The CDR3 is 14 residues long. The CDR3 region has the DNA TGTGCCAGCAGCTGGGCTGGGGGGGATCAGCCCCAGCATTTT. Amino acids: CASSWAGGDQPQHF.

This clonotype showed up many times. CDR3 in amino acids: CASSEGPYEQYV. The DNA for the CDR3 is TGCGCCAGCAGTGAAGGTCCCTACGAGCAGTACGTC. This rearrangement joins TRBV10-2 to TRBJ2-7; D gene ambiguous. The germline V and J ends were trimmed by 3 bases and 2 bases, with 5 bases remaining between them. The CDR3 consists of 12 residues. From germline, CDR1 is WSHSY and CDR2 SAAADI.

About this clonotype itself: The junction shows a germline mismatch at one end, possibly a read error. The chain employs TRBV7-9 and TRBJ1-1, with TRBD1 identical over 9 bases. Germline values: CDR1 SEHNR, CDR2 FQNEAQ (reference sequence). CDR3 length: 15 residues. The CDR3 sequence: CASSSGTGFRAEALF. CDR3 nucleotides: TGTGCCAGCAGTTCCGGGACAGGGTTTAGGGCTGAAGCTCTCTTT.

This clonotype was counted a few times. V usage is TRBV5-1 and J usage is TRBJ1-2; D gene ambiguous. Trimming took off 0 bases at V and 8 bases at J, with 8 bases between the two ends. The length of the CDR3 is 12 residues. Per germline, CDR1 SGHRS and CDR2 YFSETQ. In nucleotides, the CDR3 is TGCGCCAGCAGCTTGGGCAGCCCCGGCTACACCTTC. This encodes CASSLGSPGYTF.

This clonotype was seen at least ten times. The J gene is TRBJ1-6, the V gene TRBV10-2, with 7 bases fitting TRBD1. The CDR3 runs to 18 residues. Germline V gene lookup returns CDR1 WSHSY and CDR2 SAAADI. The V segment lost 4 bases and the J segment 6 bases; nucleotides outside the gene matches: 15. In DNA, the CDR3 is TGCGCCAGCAGTGCCGCGACAGGGTCGAATATCCTTAATTCACCCCTCCACTTT. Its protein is CASSAATGSNILNSPLHF.

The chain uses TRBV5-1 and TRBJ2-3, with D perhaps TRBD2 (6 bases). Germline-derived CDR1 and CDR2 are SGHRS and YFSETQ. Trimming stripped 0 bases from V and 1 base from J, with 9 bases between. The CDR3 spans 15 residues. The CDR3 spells CASSLEPSGTDTQYF. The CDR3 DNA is TGCGCCAGCAGCTTGGAGCCTAGCGGCACAGATACGCAGTATTTT.

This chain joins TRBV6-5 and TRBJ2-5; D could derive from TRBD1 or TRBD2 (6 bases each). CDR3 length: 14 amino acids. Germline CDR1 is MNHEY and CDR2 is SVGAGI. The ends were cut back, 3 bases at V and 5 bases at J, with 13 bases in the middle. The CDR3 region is CASSYPGAGETQYF. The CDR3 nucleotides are TGTGCCAGCAGTTATCCGGGGGCCGGGGAGACCCAGTACTTC.

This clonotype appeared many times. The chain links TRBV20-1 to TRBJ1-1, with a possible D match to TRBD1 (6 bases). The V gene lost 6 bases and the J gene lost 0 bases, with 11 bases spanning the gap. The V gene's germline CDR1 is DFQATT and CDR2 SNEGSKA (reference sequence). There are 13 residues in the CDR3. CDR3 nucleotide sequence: TGCAGTGCCCCGGACAGCCTGAACACTGAAGCTTTCTTT. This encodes CSAPDSLNTEAFF.

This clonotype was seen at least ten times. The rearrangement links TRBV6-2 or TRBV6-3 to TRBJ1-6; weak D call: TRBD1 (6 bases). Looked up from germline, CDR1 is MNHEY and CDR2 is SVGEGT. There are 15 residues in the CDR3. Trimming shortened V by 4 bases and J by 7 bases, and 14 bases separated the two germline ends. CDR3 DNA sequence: TGTGCCAGCAGTTCACCAGGGGCGAAGAATTCACCCCTCCACTTT. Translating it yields CASSSPGAKNSPLHF.

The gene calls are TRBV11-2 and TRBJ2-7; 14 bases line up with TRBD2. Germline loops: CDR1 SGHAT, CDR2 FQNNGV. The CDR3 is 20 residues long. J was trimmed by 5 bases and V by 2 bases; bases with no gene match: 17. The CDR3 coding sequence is TGTGCCAGCAGCTTATTCGGCCAGCGACTAGCGGGGGGGCCGGTCCACGAGCAGTACTTC. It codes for CASSLFGQRLAGGPVHEQYF.

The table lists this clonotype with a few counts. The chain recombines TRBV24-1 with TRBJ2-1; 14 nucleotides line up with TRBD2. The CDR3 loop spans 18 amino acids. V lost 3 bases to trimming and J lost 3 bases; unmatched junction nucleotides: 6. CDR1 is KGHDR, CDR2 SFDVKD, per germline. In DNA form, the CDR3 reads TGTGCCACCAGTGATCCAACGGGACTAGCGGGGGTCTACAATGAGCAGTTCTTC. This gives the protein CATSDPTGLAGVYNEQFF.